This TCR beta chain was documented in a study of blood T cell repertoires in COVID-19. Overall study: Acute and convalescent COVID-19 samples came from the United States, Italy and Spain.

Per the original methods: Amplification with reference gene primers provided the estimates of nucleated cell counts. The protocol was immunoSEQ multiplex PCR, while the TCRdb copy is restricted to in-frame clones and leaves out a portion. That table gives V, J and clone size, and the DNA gave D and trimming. Seen here are 250,000 or so clones, 90% observed once, and the top ten hold over 4%. This clone was recorded only once. Participant age was about 18 to 89 years, and participants resided in roughly 24 US areas. Researchers sorted participants into cohorts using their self-reported clinical history. Germline V gene lookup returns CDR1 SGHTA and CDR2 FQGNSA. CDR3 length equals 14 residues. V was clipped by 5 bases and J by 4 bases; unmatched bases: 3.

This rearrangement joins TRBV7-2 to TRBJ1-1; 11 bases agree with TRBD1. The clonotype comes from a woman aged 25 to 39 with acute COVID-19. The sample was PBMCs or T cells enriched from blood (not recorded which). This chain's CDR3 is CASSRGQGGTEAFF. The CDR3 DNA sequence: TGTGCCAGCAGCCGGGGACAGGGGGGCACTGAAGCTTTCTTT.